This T cell receptor beta chain derives from a study of PD-1 blockade in classical Hodgkin lymphoma. The table came from immunoSEQ multiplex PCR; TCRdb's copy has only in-frame clones and leaves some out. The sample holds more than 140,000 clones, nearly 80% seen once. Looked up from germline, CDR1 is SGHRS and CDR2 is YFSETQ. V was cut by 2 bases and J by 7 bases, with 13 bases left in between. The CDR3 has 13 amino acids. Each and every patient relapsed after autologous stem cell transplantation, and patients got differing brentuximab vedotin exposure. Sequencing used peripheral blood mononuclear cells (PBMCs), obtained before the second cycle of nivolumab. The rearrangement links TRBV5-1 to TRBJ2-7, with a tentative D call TRBD2 (7 bases). The origin of this receptor is a human donor with classical Hodgkin lymphoma. The CDR3 protein is CASSFRGGREQYF. In nucleotides, the CDR3 is TGCGCCAGCAGCTTTAGGGGGGGTAGAGAGCAGTACTTC.